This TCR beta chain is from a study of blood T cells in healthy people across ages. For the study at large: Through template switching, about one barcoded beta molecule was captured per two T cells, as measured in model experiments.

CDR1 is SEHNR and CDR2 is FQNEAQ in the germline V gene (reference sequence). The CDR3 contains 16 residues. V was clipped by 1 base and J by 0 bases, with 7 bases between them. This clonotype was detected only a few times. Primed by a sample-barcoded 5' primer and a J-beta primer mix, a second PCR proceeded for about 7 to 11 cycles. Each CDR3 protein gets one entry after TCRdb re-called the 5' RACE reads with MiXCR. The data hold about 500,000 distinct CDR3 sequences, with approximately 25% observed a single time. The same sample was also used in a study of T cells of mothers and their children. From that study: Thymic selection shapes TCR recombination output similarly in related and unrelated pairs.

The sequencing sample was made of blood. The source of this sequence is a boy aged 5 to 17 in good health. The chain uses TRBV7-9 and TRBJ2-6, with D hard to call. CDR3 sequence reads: CASSLVSVSGANVLTF. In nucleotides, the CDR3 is TGTGCCAGCAGCTTAGTTAGTGTCTCTGGGGCCAACGTCCTGACTTTC. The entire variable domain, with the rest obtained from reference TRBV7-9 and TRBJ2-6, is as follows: DTGVSQNPRHKITKRGQNVTFRCDPISEHNRLYWYRQTLGQGPEFLTYFQNEAQLEKSRLLSDRFSAERPKGSFSTLEIQRTEQGDSAMYLCASSLVSVSGANVLTFGAGSRLTVL.